Each of the 6 T cell receptor beta chains below was sequenced from the same sample in a study of OX40 agonist ivuxolimab in advanced cancers. Sequenced by immunoSEQ multiplex PCR; TCRdb stores in-frame clones only, minus some. The sample holds fewer than 85,000 clones, around 78% seen once. This sample comprised CD4+ or CD8+ T cells sorted from blood, obtained in a trial of the OX40 agonist ivuxolimab. The receptors derive from an adult with an advanced solid tumor such as melanoma, head and neck, liver or kidney cancer.

This rearrangement joins TRBV30 to TRBJ2-1; D call uncertain. CDR1 is GTSNPN, CDR2 SVGIG, per germline (reference sequence). The CDR3 has 11 residues. Trimming stripped 2 bases from V and 8 bases from J, with 7 bases between. The CDR3 DNA sequence: TGTGCCTGGAGTCATCTGGATGAGCAGTTCTTC. This encodes CAWSHLDEQFF.

V and J are TRBV7-9 and TRBJ2-3, with 12 bases aligning to TRBD2. Germline V gene data show CDR1 as SEHNR and CDR2 as FQNEAQ (reference sequence). V trimming: 5 bases; J trimming: 4 bases; junction bases outside the gene matches: 13. This CDR3 is 18 amino acids long. CDR3: CASSAGLAGPGGPDTQYF. The CDR3 coding sequence is TGTGCCAGCAGCGCCGGACTAGCGGGACCCGGGGGTCCAGATACGCAGTATTTT.

This chain joins TRBV7-6 and TRBJ2-3; D is undetermined. Trimming cost V 5 bases and J 0 bases, with 9 bases left between them. CDR3 length: 14 residues. The germline V gene has CDR1 SGHVS and CDR2 FNYEAQ. This chain's CDR3 is CASSLSKSTDTQYF. The CDR3 DNA reads TGTGCCAGCAGCCTATCAAAGAGCACAGATACGCAGTATTTT.

This chain links TRBV29-1 with TRBJ2-1; 7 bases map to TRBD1. Germline V gene lookup returns CDR1 SQVTM and CDR2 ANQGSEA. The CDR3 is 14 amino acids. With 4 bases clipped from V and 1 base from J, the junction kept 4 bases outside the gene matches. In DNA form, the CDR3 reads TGCAGCGTTGGCGTGACAGGGTCCTACAATGAGCAGTTCTTC. Translated: CSVGVTGSYNEQFF.

V is TRBV7-9 and J is TRBJ1-1, with D unclear. The V end lost 6 bases, the J end lost 7 bases, and 9 bases lay between the germline ends. From germline, CDR1 is SEHNR and CDR2 FQNEAQ (reference sequence). The CDR3 has 11 amino acids. The CDR3 loop is CASSKLIEAFF. CDR3 nucleotide sequence: TGTGCCAGCAGTAAGCTCATTGAAGCTTTCTTT.

The chain has TRBV2 and TRBJ1-1, with D hard to call. The CDR3 is made up of 14 amino acids. The V gene lost 2 bases and the J gene lost 2 bases, with 9 bases spanning the gap. Germline V gene lookup returns CDR1 SNHLY and CDR2 FYNNEI. The CDR3 bases are TGTGCCAGCAGTGAATTACAGCCCAACACTGAAGCTTTCTTT. This gives the protein CASSELQPNTEAFF.